Listed below are T cell receptor beta chains from one sample, sequenced in a study of cytomegalovirus exposure and HLA in healthy donors. The protocol was immunoSEQ multiplex PCR, while the TCRdb copy is restricted to in-frame clones and leaves out a portion. Counted here are about 98,000 clones, 80% to 90% occurring once; the ten biggest clones make up 1.4%. Sequencing was performed on PBMCs. These receptors were taken from a man between 40 and 49 years old in good health and CMV-seronegative. Both conserved end residues are part of each CDR3. Each record gives: D gene, V gene, J gene, clone size, CDR3 DNA, CDR3 protein. A D gene is named only where the DNA matches it firmly. Rows give clone size only sometimes, using once, few, many, or a class for an expanded clone.

-,TRBV5-1,TRBJ2-5,-,TGCGCCAGCAGCCGCAGCGGGACAGGAGTTCAAGAGACCCAGTACTTC,CASSRSGTGVQETQYF
TRBD1,TRBV7-9,TRBJ2-7,-,TGTGCCAGCAGCGTTTCCGGGACAGGGTTCTACGAGCAGTACTTC,CASSVSGTGFYEQYF
TRBD1,TRBV6-1,TRBJ2-1,few,TGTGCCAGCAGCGGGCAACAGGGGTCCTCAGCTAAGTTCTTC,CASSGQQGSSAKFF
TRBD1,TRBV9,TRBJ2-2,-,TGTGCCAGCAGCGAACAGGGGGGAATTGGCGGGGAGCTGTTTTTT,CASSEQGGIGGELFF
TRBD1,TRBV29-1,TRBJ1-4,few,TGCAGCGTTGAATACAGGGGGCAGGGAAAACTGTTTTTT,CSVEYRGQGKLFF
TRBD2,TRBV7-6,TRBJ2-1,-,TGTGCCAGCAGCCCCAGCGGGGGGAACTACAATGAGCAGTTCTTC,CASSPSGGNYNEQFF
-,TRBV4-3,TRBJ2-6,-,TGCGCCAGCAGCCAAGGAGTCACCGGGGCCAACGTCCTGACTTTC,CASSQGVTGANVLTF
-,TRBV30,TRBJ1-1,once,TGTGCCTGGAGTGTTCAGGGTTTCGTGACTGAAGCTTTCTTT,CAWSVQGFVTEAFF
-,TRBV4-1,TRBJ2-1,-,TGCGCCAGCAGCCAAGAGAGAGGCGAGCAGTTCTTC,CASSQERGEQFF
TRBD2,TRBV7-9,TRBJ2-7,-,TGTGCCAGCAGCTCTGGACTAGCGGCCCGAGGGCACTACGAGCAGTACTTC,CASSSGLAARGHYEQYF
TRBD2,TRBV25-1,TRBJ2-5,-,TGTGCCAGCAGTGAATATCGGGGGGGACGCCAGTACTTC,CASSEYRGGRQYF
-,TRBV18,TRBJ2-7,-,TGTGCCAGCTCACCGATCGCGAACAGCCCCTCCTACGAGCAGTACTTC,CASSPIANSPSYEQYF
-,TRBV27,TRBJ2-5,-,TGTGCCAGCAGTCTTGGGTGGGGGGACCAAGAGACCCAGTACTTC,CASSLGWGDQETQYF
TRBD1,TRBV6-5,TRBJ2-7,once,TGTGCCAGCAGTGATGACAGGGAACAGTACTTC,CASSDDREQYF
-,TRBV29-1,TRBJ2-7,few,TGCAGTTTTCGGGGATCCTCCTACGAGCAGTACTTC,CSFRGSSYEQYF
-,TRBV7-2,TRBJ1-4,-,TGTGCCAGCAGTCGAAATGGAGCTAATGAAAAACTGTTTTTT,CASSRNGANEKLFF
TRBD1,TRBV7-9,TRBJ2-7,few,TGTGCCAGCAGCTCGCGGACAGGGAACTACGAGCAGTACTTC,CASSSRTGNYEQYF
TRBD2,TRBV7-9,TRBJ2-3,-,TGTGCCAGCAGCTTAGCGGGGGGGTCCACAGATACGCAGTATTTT,CASSLAGGSTDTQYF
TRBD2,TRBV5-8,TRBJ2-3,-,TGTGCCAGCAGTTATGGACTAGCGGTCCGTATGCCGCAGTATTTT,CASSYGLAVRMPQYF
TRBD2,TRBV5-1,TRBJ2-2,-,TGCGCCAGCAGGGGAGGGAATGCGAACACCGGGGAGCTGTTTTTT,CASRGGNANTGELFF